The text below deals with one T cell receptor (beta chain). This specimen belongs to a study of OX40 agonist ivuxolimab in advanced cancers. Here immunoSEQ multiplex PCR was the method, and the copy in TCRdb shows in-frame clones only, minus some. The sample has 90,000 to 120,000 clones, about nine tenths seen once. This CDR3 spans 14 amino acids. Baseline was the first blood sampling point, followed by cycle 4 day 1 and cycle 7 day 1. Sequenced material: CD4+ or CD8+ T cells sorted from blood, taken in a trial of the OX40 agonist ivuxolimab. The sequence came from an adult with an advanced solid tumor such as melanoma, head and neck, liver or kidney cancer. The chain carries TRBV21-1 and TRBJ2-7; no check of the table's D call, TRBD2, against the DNA was made. TRBV21-1 is annotated as a pseudogene. The CDR3 reads CASSTRGKEDEQYF. CDR3 bases: TGTGCCAGCAGCACGCGGGGGAAGGAAGACGAGCAGTACTTC.